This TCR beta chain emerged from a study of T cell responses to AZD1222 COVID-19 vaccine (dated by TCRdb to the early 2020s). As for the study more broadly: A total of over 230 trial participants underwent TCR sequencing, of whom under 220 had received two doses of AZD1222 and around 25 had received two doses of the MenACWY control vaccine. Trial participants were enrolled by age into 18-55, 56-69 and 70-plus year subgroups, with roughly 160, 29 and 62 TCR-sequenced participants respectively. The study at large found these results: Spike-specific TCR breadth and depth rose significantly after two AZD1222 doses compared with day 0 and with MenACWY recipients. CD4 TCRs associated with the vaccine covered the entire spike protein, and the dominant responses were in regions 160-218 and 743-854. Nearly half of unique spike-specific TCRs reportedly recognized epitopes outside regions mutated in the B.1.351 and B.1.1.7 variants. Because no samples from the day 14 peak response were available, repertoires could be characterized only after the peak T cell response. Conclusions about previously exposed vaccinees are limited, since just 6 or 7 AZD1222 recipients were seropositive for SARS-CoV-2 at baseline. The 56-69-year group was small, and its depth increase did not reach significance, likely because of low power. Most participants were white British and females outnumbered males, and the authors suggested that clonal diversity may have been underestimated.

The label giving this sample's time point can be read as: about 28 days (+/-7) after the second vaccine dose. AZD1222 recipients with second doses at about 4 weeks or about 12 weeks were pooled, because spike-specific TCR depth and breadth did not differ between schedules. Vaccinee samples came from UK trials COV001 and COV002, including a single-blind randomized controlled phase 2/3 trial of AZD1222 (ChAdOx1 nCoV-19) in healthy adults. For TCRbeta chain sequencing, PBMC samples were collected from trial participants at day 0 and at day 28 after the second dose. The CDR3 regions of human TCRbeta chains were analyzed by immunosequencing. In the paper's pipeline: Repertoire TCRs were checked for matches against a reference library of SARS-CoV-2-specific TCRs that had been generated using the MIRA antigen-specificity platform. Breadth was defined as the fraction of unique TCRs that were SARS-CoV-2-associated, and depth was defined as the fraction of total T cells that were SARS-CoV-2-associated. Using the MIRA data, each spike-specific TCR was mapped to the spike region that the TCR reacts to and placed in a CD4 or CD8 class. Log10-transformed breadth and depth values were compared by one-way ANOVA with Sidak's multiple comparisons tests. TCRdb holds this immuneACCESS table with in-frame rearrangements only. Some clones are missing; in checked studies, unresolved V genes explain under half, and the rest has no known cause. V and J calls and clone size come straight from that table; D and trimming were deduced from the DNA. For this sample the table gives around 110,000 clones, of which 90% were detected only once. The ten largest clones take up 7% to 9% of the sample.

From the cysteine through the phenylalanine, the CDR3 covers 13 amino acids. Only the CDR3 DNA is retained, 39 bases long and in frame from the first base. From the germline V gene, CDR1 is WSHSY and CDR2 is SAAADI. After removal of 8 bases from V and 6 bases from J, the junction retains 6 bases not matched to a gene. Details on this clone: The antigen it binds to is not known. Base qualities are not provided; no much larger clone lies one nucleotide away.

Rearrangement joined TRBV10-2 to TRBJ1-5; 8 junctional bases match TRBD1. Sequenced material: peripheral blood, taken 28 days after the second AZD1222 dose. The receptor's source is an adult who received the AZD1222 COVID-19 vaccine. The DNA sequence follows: TGCGCCAGCGGGGGACAGGCGGGTCAGCCCCAGCATTTT. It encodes CASGGQAGQPQHF.